This TCR beta chain was observed in a study of T cell responses to AZD1222 COVID-19 vaccine. V lost 11 bases, J lost 5 bases, and 13 bases lay in between. Germline values: CDR1 LNHDA, CDR2 SQIVND (reference sequence). The CDR3 is 11 residues long. Here immunoSEQ multiplex PCR was the method, and the copy in TCRdb shows in-frame clones only, minus some. The repertoire consists of roughly 78,000 clones, with about 82% occurring once and the leading ten covering 2.9%. The chain employs TRBV19 and TRBJ2-7; D is uncertain. The sample in question was peripheral blood, obtained on day 0 of AZD1222 vaccination. This receptor was taken from an adult in good health. CDR3 sequence: CASSTENEQYF. CDR3 sequence (DNA): TGTGCCTCTTCGACGGAAAACGAGCAGTACTTC.